This T cell receptor beta chain was identified in a study of T cell clusters in autoimmune cytopenias. Study observations and caveats: Clustering suggested that physiological T cell clusters were missing in primary autoimmune cytopenia patients. The T cell clusters came from computational analysis alone and lack functional validation. TRB repertoire shifts in secondary cytopenia and chronic lymphocytic leukemia mostly reflected lymphoma, not autoimmunity. Compared with active autoimmune hepatitis patients, healthy donors showed roughly 2.7-fold more exclusive TRB clusters.

Points on this clonotype: Its target is unknown.

Germline assignment: CDR1 MNHEY and CDR2 SVGEGT. The CDR3 covers 15 residues. TRB was amplified from around 0.25 ug of peripheral blood genomic DNA per sample. TRB rearrangements were amplified by touch-down multiplex PCR with mixed TRB-A/B primers. TCRdb reprocessed the multiplex PCR reads; each CDR3 protein has one entry and no DNA is given. The listing contains 2,000 to 2,500 distinct CDR3 sequences. The V gene is TRBV6-2 or TRBV6-3, the J gene TRBJ2-1; TCRdb selects TRBD2, and the lack of DNA leaves this call unchecked. The sample taken for sequencing was peripheral blood. The clonotype originates from a human donor with an autoimmune cytopenia or autoimmune hepatitis (not recorded which). This CDR3 is CASSLESGRANEQFF.